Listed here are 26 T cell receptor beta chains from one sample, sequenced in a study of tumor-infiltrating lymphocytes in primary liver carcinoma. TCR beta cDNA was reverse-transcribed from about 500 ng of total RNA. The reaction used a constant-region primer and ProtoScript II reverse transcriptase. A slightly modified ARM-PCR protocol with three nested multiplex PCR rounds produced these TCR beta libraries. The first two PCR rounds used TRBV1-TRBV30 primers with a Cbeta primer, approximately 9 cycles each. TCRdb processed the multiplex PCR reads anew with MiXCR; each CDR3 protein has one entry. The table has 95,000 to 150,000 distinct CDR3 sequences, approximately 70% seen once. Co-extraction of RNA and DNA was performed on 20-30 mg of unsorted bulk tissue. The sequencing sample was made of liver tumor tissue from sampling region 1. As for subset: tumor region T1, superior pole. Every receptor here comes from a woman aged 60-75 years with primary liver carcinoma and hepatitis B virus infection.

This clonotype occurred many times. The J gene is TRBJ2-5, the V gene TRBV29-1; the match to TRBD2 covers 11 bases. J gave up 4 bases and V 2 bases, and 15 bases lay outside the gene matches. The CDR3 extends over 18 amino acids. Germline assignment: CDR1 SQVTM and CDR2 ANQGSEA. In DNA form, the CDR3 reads TGCAGCGTTGAACTCCCCCCACGACTAGCGGGAATTAGAGAGACCCAGTACTTC. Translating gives CSVELPPRLAGIRETQYF.

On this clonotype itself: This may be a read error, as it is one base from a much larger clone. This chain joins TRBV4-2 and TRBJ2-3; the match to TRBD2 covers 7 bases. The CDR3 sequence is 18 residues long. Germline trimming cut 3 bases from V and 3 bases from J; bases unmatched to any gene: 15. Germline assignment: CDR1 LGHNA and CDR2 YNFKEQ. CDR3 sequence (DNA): TGTGCCAGCAGCCAGCTCTGGCGGGACTACTGCCCTACAGATACGCAGTATTTT. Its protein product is CASSQLWRDYCPTDTQYF.

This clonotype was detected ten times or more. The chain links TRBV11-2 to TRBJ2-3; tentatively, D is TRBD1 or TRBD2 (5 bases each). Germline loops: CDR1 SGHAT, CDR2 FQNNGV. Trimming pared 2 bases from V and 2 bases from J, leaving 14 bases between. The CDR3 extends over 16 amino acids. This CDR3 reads CASSLSGAGVTDTQYF. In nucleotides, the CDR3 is TGTGCCAGCAGCTTATCTGGGGCCGGGGTCACAGATACGCAGTATTTT.

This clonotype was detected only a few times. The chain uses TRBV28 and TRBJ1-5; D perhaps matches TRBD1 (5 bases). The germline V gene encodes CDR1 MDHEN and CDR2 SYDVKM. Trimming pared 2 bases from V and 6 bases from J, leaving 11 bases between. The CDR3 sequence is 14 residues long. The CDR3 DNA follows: TGTGCCAGCAGTTTACACGGGGGGAGTCAGCCCCAGCATTTT. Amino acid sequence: CASSLHGGSQPQHF.

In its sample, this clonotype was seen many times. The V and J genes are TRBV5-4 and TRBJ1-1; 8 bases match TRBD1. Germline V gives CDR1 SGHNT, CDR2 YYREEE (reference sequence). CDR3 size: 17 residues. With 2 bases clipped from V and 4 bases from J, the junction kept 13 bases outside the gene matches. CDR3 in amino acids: CASSFGGRGPRGTEAFF. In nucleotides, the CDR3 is TGTGCCAGCAGCTTTGGCGGCAGGGGGCCACGGGGCACTGAAGCTTTCTTT.

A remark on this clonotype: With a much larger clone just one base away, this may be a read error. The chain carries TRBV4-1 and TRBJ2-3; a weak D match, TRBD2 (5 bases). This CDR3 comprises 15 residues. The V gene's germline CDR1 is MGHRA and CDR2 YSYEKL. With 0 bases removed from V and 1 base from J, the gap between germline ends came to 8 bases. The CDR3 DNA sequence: TGCGCCAGCAGCCAAGAGGGAGCGCGCACAGATACGCAGTATTTT. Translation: CASSQEGARTDTQYF.

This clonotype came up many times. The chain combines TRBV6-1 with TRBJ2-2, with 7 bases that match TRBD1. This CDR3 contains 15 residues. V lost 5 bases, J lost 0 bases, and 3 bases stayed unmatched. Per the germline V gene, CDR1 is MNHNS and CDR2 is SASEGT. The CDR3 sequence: CASSPQGANTGELFF. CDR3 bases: TGTGCCAGCAGTCCCCAGGGGGCGAACACCGGGGAGCTGTTTTTT.

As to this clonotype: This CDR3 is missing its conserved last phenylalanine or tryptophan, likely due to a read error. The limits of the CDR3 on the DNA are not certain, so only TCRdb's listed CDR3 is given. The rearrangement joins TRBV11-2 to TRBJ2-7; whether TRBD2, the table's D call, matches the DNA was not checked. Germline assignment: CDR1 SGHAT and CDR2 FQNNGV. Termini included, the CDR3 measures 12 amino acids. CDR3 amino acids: CASSLASGSQCL.

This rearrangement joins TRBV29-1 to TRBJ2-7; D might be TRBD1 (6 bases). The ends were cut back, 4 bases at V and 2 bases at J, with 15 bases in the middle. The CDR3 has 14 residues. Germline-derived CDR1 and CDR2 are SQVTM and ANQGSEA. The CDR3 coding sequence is TGCAGCGTTGGGGGACAAGCATCCCCCTACGAGCAGTACTTC. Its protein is CSVGGQASPYEQYF.

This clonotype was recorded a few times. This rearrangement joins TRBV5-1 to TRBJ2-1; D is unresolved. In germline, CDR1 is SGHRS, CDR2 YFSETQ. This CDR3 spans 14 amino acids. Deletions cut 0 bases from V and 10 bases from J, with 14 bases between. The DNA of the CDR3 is TGCGCCAGCAGCTTGGAATTTTTAGGTCAGGAGCAGTTCTTC. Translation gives CASSLEFLGQEQFF. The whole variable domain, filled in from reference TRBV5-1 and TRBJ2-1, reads KAGVTQTPRYLIKTRGQQVTLSCSPISGHRSVSWYQQTPGQGLQFLFEYFSETQRNKGNFPGRFSGRQFSNSRSEMNVSTLELGDSALYLCASSLEFLGQEQFFGPGTRLTVL.

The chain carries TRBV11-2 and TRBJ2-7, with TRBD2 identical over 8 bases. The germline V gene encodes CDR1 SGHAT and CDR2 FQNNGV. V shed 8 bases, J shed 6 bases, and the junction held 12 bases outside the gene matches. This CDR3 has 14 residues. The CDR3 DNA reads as TGTGCCAGCTTAGATAGGGGACTAGTTCCCGAGCAGTACTTC. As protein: CASLDRGLVPEQYF.

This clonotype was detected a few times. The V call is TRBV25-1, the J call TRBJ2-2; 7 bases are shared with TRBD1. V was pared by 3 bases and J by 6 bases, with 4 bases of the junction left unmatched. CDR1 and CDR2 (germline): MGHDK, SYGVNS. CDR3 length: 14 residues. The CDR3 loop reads CASSDPDRAGELFF. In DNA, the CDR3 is TGTGCCAGCAGTGACCCCGACAGGGCCGGGGAGCTGTTTTTT. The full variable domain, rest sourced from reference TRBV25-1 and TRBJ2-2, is EADIYQTPRYLVIGTGKKITLECSQTMGHDKMYWYQQDPGMELHLIHYSYGVNSTEKGDLSSESTVSRIRTEHFPLTLESARPSHTSQYLCASSDPDRAGELFFGEGSRLTVL.

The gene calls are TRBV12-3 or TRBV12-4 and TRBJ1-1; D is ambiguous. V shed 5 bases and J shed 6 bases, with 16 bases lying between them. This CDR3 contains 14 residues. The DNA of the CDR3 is TGTGCCAGCAGTGTACAGAGTTGGAGCTCTGAAGCTTTCTTT. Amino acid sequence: CASSVQSWSSEAFF.

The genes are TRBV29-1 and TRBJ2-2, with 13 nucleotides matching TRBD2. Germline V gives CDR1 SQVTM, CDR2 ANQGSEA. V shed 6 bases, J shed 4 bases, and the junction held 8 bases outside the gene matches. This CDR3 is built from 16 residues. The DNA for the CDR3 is TGCAGCGTCGGGACTAGCGGGATGGTGGGCACCGGGGAGCTGTTTTTT. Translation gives CSVGTSGMVGTGELFF.

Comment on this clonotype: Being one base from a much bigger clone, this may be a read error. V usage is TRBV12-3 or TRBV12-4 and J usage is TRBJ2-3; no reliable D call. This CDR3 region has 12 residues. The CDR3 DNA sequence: TGTGTCAGCAGTTCCCGATCAGATACGCAGTATTTT. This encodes CVSSSRSDTQYF.

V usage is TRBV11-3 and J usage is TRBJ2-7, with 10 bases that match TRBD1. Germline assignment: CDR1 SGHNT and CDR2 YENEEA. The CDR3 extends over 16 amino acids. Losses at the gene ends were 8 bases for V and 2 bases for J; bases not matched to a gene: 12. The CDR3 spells CASSTPSGQGAYEQYF. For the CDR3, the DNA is TGTGCCAGCTCCACACCGTCCGGACAGGGGGCCTACGAGCAGTACTTC.

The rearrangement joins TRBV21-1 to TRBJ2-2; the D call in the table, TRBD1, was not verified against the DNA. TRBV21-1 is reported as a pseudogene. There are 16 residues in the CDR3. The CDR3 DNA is TGTGCCAGCAGCAAAGACTGGACAGGGGGGACCGGGGAGCTGTTTTTT. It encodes CASSKDWTGGTGELFF.

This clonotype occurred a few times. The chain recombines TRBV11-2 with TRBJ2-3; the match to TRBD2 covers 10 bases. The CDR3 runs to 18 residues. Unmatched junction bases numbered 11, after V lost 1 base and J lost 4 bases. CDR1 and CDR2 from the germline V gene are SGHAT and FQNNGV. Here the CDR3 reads CASSLGSLPAGGADTQYF. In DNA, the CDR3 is TGTGCCAGCAGCTTAGGGTCGTTACCAGCGGGAGGGGCAGATACGCAGTATTTT.

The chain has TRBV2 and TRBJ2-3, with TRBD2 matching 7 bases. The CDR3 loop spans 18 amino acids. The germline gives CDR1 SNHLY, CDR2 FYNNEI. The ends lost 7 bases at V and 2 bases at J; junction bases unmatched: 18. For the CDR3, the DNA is TGTGCCAGCAATACCGCATCGGGAGGTTCCCCCACCACAGATACGCAGTATTTT. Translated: CASNTASGGSPTTDTQYF.

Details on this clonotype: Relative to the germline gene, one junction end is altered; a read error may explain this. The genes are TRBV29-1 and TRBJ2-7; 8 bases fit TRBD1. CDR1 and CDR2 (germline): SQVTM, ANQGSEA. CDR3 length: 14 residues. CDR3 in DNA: TGCAGCGCCGAGGGACAGGAGTATCCCTACGAGAAGTACTTT. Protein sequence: CSAEGQEYPYEKYF.

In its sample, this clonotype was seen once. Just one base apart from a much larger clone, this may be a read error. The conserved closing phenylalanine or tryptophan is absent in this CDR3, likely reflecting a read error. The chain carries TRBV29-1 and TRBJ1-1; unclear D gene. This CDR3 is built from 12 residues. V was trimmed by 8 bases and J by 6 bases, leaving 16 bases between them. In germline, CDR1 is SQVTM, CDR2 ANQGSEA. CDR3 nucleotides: TGCAGCCTTTCCCTTTCCGGACCTGAAGCTTTCTCT. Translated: CSLSLSGPEAFS.

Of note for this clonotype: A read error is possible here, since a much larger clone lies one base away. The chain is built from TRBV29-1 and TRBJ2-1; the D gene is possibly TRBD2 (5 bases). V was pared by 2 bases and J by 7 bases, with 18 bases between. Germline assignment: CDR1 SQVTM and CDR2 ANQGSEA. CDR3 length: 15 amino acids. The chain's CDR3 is CSVEQAAAKWNEQFF. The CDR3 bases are TGCAGCGTTGAACAAGCAGCGGCCAAGTGGAATGAGCAGTTCTTC.

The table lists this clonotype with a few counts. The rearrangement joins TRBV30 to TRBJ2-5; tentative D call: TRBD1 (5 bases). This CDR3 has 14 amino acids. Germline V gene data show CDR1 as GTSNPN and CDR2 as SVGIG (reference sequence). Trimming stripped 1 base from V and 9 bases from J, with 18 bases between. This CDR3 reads CAWSGGSPKRPQYF. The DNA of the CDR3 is TGTGCCTGGAGTGGGGGCAGCCCCAAGAGACCCCAGTACTTC.

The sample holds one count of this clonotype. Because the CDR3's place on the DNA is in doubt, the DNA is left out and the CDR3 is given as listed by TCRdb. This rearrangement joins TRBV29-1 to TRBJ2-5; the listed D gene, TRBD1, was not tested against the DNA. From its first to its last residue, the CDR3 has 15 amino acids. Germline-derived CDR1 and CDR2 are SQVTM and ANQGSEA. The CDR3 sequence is CSVGFGTGGQETQYF.

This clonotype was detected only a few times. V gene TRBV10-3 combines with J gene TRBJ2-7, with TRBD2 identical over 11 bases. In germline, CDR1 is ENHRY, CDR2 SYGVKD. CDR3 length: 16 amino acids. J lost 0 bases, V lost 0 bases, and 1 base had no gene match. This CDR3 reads CAISESGLADSYEQYF. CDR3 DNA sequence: TGTGCCATCAGTGAGTCGGGACTAGCGGACTCCTACGAGCAGTACTTC.

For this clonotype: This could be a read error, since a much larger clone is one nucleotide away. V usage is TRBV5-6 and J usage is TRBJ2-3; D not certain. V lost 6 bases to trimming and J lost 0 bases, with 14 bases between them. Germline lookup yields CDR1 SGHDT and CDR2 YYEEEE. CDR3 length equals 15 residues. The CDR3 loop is CASNRTPFSTDTQYF. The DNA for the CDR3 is TGTGCCAGCAACCGAACCCCTTTTAGCACAGATACGCAGTATTTT.